The entry below describes one T cell receptor beta chain. Its specificity is unknown. This entry belongs to a study of CD4 T cells in relation to SARS-CoV-2 and coronaviruses. V was pared by 0 bases and J by 1 base, with 8 bases between. Germline V lookup: CDR1 MDHEN, CDR2 SYDVKM. The CDR3 has 15 residues. Sequenced by immunoSEQ multiplex PCR; TCRdb stores in-frame clones only, minus some. The sample has some 45,000 clones, roughly four fifths seen once. The chain couples TRBV28 to TRBJ2-3; D remains unclear. This clonotype was sampled from an adult with COVID-19. Sequenced: naive CD4+ T cells from PBMCs, cultured in vitro. The subset: naive CD4+ T cells isolated by negative enrichment. The CDR3 sequence: CASSLWGLGTDTQYF. The CDR3 DNA reads TGTGCCAGCAGTTTATGGGGGTTAGGCACAGATACGCAGTATTTT.